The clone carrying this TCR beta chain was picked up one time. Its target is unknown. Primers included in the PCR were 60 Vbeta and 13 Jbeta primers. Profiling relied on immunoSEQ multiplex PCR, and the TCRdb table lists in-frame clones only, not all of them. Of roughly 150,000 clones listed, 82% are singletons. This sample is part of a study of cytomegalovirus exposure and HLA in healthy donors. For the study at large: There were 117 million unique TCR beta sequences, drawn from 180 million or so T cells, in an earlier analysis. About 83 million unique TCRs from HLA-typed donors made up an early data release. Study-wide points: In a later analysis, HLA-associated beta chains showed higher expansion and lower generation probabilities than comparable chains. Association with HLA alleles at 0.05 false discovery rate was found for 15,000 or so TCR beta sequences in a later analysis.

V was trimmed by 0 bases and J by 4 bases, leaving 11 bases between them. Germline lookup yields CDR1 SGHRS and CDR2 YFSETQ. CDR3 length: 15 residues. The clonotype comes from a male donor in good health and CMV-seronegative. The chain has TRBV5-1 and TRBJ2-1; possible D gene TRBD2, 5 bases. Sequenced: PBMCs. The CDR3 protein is CASSLERLVYNEQFF. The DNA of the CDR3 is TGCGCCAGCAGCTTGGAGCGGCTAGTTTACAATGAGCAGTTCTTC. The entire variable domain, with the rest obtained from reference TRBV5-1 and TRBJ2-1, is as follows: KAGVTQTPRYLIKTRGQQVTLSCSPISGHRSVSWYQQTPGQGLQFLFEYFSETQRNKGNFPGRFSGRQFSNSRSEMNVSTLELGDSALYLCASSLERLVYNEQFFGPGTRLTVL.